This T cell receptor (beta chain) comes out of a study of T-cell memory formation after mild COVID-19. Study-wide results and caveats: Among contracting clones, CD4+ were mainly CM/EM and CD8+ enriched in EMRA.

Comment on this clonotype: What it binds is not known.

5'RACE with constant-segment primers yielded barcoded, UMI-tagged TCR alpha and TCR beta cDNA libraries. TCRdb re-called the 5' RACE reads with MiXCR, one entry per CDR3 protein. The sample holds approximately 570,000 distinct CDR3 sequences, 15% to 20% seen once. V lost 1 base, J lost 2 bases, and 12 bases lay in between. The CDR3 is 15 residues long. Germline-derived CDR1 and CDR2 are MGHRA and YSYEKL. This chain uses TRBV4-1 with TRBJ2-7, with D uncertain. The TCR comes from an adult woman who had mild COVID-19 (a few samples of this study predate the infection). Cell type and time point are not known. Sequencing was done on a sample of PBMCs or a T cell subset sorted from them (not recorded which). This CDR3 reads CASSQARASTYEQYF. The CDR3 DNA reads TGCGCCAGCAGCCAAGCACGGGCGTCGACCTACGAGCAGTACTTC.